This TCR beta chain was recovered during a study of CD8 T cells in ankylosing spondylitis. The length of the CDR3 is 16 residues. Looked up from germline, CDR1 is MNHEY and CDR2 is SVGAGI. V shed 0 bases and J shed 1 base, with 7 bases lying between them. Study-wide points: Disease-associated clonotypes exhibited CD8+ identity and were relatively infrequent in peripheral blood. Some motif variants had been reported before (in reactive arthritis synovial fluid and blood). What seemed typical of ankylosing spondylitis blood was a TCR beta motif built from eight highly homologous variants.

For TCR beta, libraries came from quantitative 5'-RACE with molecular barcodes. TCRdb used MiXCR to reprocess the 5' RACE reads, holding one entry per CDR3 protein. The sample has a few hundred thousand distinct CDR3 sequences, approximately 10% seen once; the top ten hold roughly 23%. This clonotype has a count of ten or more. What it binds is unknown. This rearrangement joins TRBV6-5 to TRBJ2-6; maybe TRBD1 (5 bases). This TCR was recovered from a male donor with ankylosing spondylitis or in good health (not recorded which). Specimen: blood, either unsorted or a sorted T cell fraction (not recorded which). CDR3 in DNA: TGTGCCAGCAGTTACTCGACAGAATCTGGGGCCAACGTCCTGACTTTC. Protein sequence: CASSYSTESGANVLTF.